Listed below are T cell receptor beta chains from one sample, sequenced in a study of shared clonotypes between healthy human individuals. Only in-frame clones appear in the TCRdb table, and some are missing; sequencing was by immunoSEQ multiplex PCR. This sample has fewer than 850,000 clones, with about 92% found just once. The sequenced material came from memory CD8+ T cells from PBMCs. These receptors were collected from a man aged 18 to 29 in good health. Some clones in this sample may be carry-over from other donors' samples. Each CDR3 is given with its conserved first and last residue. A D gene is named only where the DNA matches it firmly. The size field is filled for only some rows; it gives once, few, many or a size class.

clone_size d_call j_call v_call cdr3_aa cdr3_nt
- - TRBJ1-1 TRBV28 CASSLSRGSAEAFF TGTGCCAGCAGTTTATCGAGGGGATCGGCTGAAGCTTTCTTT
- - TRBJ2-3 TRBV27 CASSLAEPTDTQYF TGTGCCAGCAGTTTGGCGGAGCCAACAGATACGCAGTATTTT
- - TRBJ2-3 TRBV11-3 CASSSRDPPDTQYF TGTGCCAGCAGCTCCAGGGATCCCCCAGATACGCAGTATTTT
- - TRBJ1-2 TRBV6-5 CASSSSTVPHGYTF TGTGCCAGCAGTTCTTCCACGGTACCTCATGGCTACACCTTC
- - TRBJ1-2 TRBV5-1 CASSRLDSSNYGYTF TGCGCCAGCAGCCGATTGGACAGTTCTAACTATGGCTACACCTTC
- - TRBJ2-2 TRBV27 CASGYRTGELFF TGTGCCAGCGGTTACAGGACCGGGGAGCTGTTTTTT
- - TRBJ2-7 TRBV11-2 CATLFKAEQYF TGTGCCACCTTATTCAAGGCCGAGCAGTACTTC
once TRBD1 TRBJ2-6 TRBV4-1 CASSRRDRGREYPGANVLTF TGCGCCAGCAGCCGTAGGGACAGGGGGCGAGAATATCCTGGGGCCAACGTCCTGACTTTC
- - TRBJ2-7 TRBV29-1 CSVEVAGNYEQYF TGCAGCGTTGAAGTCGCGGGAAATTACGAGCAGTACTTC
- TRBD2 TRBJ2-3 TRBV9 CASSTRPTSGETGSRTDTQYF TGTGCCAGCAGCACCCGTCCGACTAGCGGGGAAACGGGCTCGAGGACAGATACGCAGTATTTT
- - TRBJ1-1 TRBV27 CASSLFAGEAFF TGTGCCAGCAGTTTATTCGCGGGTGAAGCTTTCTTT
- - TRBJ2-5 TRBV5-1 CASSPSVGYQETQYF TGCGCCAGCAGCCCCTCGGTAGGGTACCAAGAGACCCAGTACTTC
- TRBD1 TRBJ2-5 TRBV7-7 CASSLGQGVGETQYF TGTGCCAGCAGCCTCGGACAGGGGGTGGGAGAGACCCAGTACTTC
- - TRBJ2-7 TRBV28 CASRAFNSGHEQYF TGTGCCAGCAGGGCTTTTAATAGTGGTCACGAGCAGTACTTC
- - TRBJ2-7 TRBV27 CASSLRGAYSYEQYF TGTGCCAGCAGTTTGCGCGGGGCTTACTCCTACGAGCAGTACTTC
- TRBD2 TRBJ2-1 TRBV19 CASSAERERHEQFF TGTGCCAGTAGTGCTGAGCGGGAGAGGCATGAGCAGTTCTTC
- - TRBJ2-1 TRBV7-9 CASSPNDQGWNEQFF TGTGCCAGCAGCCCAAACGATCAGGGTTGGAATGAGCAGTTCTTC
- - TRBJ2-7 TRBV4-1 CASSQEPQGSYEQYF TGCGCCAGCAGCCAAGAGCCTCAGGGTTCCTACGAGCAGTACTTC
- - TRBJ1-1 TRBV27 CASSLQGWNTEAFF TGTGCCAGCAGTTTACAGGGATGGAACACTGAAGCTTTCTTT
- - TRBJ2-1 TRBV7-9 CASSLVGYNEQFF TGTGCCAGCAGCTTGGTGGGGTACAATGAGCAGTTCTTC
- TRBD2 TRBJ2-1 TRBV9 CASSPGGPFSYNEQFF TGTGCCAGCAGCCCGGGGGGACCCTTCTCCTACAATGAGCAGTTCTTC
- TRBD2 TRBJ2-5 TRBV27 CASSSRTGGTQYF TGTGCCAGCAGTTCGCGCACGGGGGGGACCCAGTACTTC
- - TRBJ2-1 TRBV19 CASRALAIGNEQFF TGTGCCAGTCGCGCCCTAGCTATAGGCAATGAGCAGTTCTTC
few TRBD2 TRBJ2-7 TRBV7-2 CASSLGLAGVLHEQYF TGTGCCAGCAGCCTGGGACTAGCGGGAGTGTTACACGAGCAGTACTTC
few - TRBJ2-2 TRBV11-2 CASSLVVFGELFF TGTGCCAGCAGCTTAGTTGTGTTCGGGGAGCTGTTTTTT
once TRBD1 TRBJ1-5 TRBV28 CASSFRGQGNQPQHF TGTGCCAGCAGTTTTCGGGGACAGGGCAATCAGCCCCAGCATTTT
once TRBD2 TRBJ2-3 TRBV27 CASSRLAMRRTDTQYF TGTGCCAGCAGCCGACTAGCGATGAGACGCACAGATACGCAGTATTTT
- TRBD2 TRBJ2-7 TRBV28 CASSFQREDPYEQYF TGTGCCAGCAGTTTTCAGCGGGAGGACCCCTACGAGCAGTACTTC
- - TRBJ2-1 TRBV14 CASSQESGLLTANEQFF TGTGCCAGCAGCCAAGAGTCCGGTCTACTGACAGCCAATGAGCAGTTCTTC
once - TRBJ1-1 TRBV29-1 CSVPPSWGLDAEAFF TGCAGCGTCCCACCTTCTTGGGGTTTGGATGCTGAAGCTTTCTTT
- - TRBJ2-7 TRBV27 CASSPTGLYEQYF TGTGCCAGCAGTCCCACAGGGCTCTACGAGCAGTACTTC
- TRBD2 TRBJ2-2 TRBV4-1 CASSHLAGLSGELFF TGCGCCAGCAGCCACCTAGCGGGACTTTCCGGGGAGCTGTTTTTT
- - TRBJ2-2 TRBV28 CASKVQGGTGELFF TGTGCCAGCAAAGTACAGGGGGGGACCGGGGAGCTGTTTTTT
- - TRBJ2-2 TRBV6-5 CASSYSPNTGELFF TGTGCCAGCAGTTACTCTCCGAACACCGGGGAGCTGTTTTTT
- TRBD1 TRBJ2-7 TRBV19 CASSIGQGVSEQYF TGTGCCAGTAGTATAGGACAGGGGGTAAGCGAGCAGTACTTC
- - TRBJ2-7 TRBV4-1 CASSPGRPGYYEQYF TGCGCCAGCAGCCCGGGGCGGCCCGGGTACTACGAGCAGTACTTC
- - TRBJ2-7 TRBV7-9 CASSQEVAEPYEQYF TGTGCCAGCAGCCAAGAGGTAGCGGAACCCTACGAGCAGTACTTC